The TCR beta chain described here comes from a study of vaccination effects on CD4 cells after COVID-19. Antigen-specific CD4+ T cell clonotypes were called by their expansion after viral peptide-pool culture in ViraFEST. Culture proceeded for more than nine days, and CD4+ T cells were then isolated. Having tested negative for nucleocapsid antibodies, the vaccine recipients showed no prior SARS-CoV-2 infection. PBMC were cultured at a few million per well with approximately 10 IU/ml IL-2 and around 10 ug/ml peptides. Study-wide findings and caveats: The study found marked clonal contraction of infection- and vaccine-induced clones late after vaccination. Of the vaccine-induced clones from healthy vaccinees, merely 1 of 255 recognized common cold coronaviruses as well. Few convalescent patients were included, and no early post-infection timepoints were sampled.

About this clone itself: Its antigen is unknown.

The CDR3 totals 13 residues. With 1 base removed from V and 11 bases from J, the gap between germline ends came to 15 bases. CDR1 is MNHEY and CDR2 is SVGAGI in the germline V gene. Repertoires were generated with immunoSEQ multiplex PCR, while TCRdb's copy carries only in-frame clones and drops some. The data show about 20,000 clones, with 75% seen just once and 19% held by the top ten. The receptor was derived from a human donor who received a COVID-19 vaccine. The input for sequencing was CD4+ T cells from PBMCs cultured with HCoV-NL63 spike peptides, taken before COVID-19 vaccination. The chain has TRBV6-5 and TRBJ2-7; the D gene is possibly TRBD2 (6 bases). CDR3 region: CASSYFGRGEEYF. CDR3 coding DNA: TGTGCCAGCAGTTACTTCGGGCGAGGGGAGGAGTACTTC.